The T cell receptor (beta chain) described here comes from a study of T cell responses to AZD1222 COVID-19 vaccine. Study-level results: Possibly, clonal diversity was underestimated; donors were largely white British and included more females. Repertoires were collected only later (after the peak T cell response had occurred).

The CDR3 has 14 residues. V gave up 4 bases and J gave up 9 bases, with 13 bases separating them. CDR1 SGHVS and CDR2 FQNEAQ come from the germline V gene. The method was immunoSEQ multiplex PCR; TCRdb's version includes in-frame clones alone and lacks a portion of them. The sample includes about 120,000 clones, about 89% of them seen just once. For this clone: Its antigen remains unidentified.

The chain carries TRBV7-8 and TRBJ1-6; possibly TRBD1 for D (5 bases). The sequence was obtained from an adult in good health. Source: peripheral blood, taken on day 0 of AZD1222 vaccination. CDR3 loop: CASSSRTRASPLHF. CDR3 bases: TGTGCCAGCAGCTCTCGGACAAGAGCTTCACCCCTCCACTTT.